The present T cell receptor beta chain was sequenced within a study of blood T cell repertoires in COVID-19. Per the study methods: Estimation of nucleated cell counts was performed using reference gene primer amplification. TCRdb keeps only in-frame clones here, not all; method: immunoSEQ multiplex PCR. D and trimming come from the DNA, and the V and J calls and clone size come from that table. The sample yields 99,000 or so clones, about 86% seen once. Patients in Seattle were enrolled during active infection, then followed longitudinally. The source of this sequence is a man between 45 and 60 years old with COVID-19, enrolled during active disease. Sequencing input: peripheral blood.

The CDR3 loop is CASSPSPHPRTGGENTEAFF. CDR3 bases: TGTGCCAGTAGTCCATCTCCCCATCCTAGGACAGGGGGCGAGAACACTGAAGCTTTCTTT. The rearrangement joins TRBV19 to TRBJ1-1; the match to TRBD1 covers 11 bases. Trimming took 5 bases from V and 1 from J; bases not matched to a gene: 18. The CDR3 length is 20 residues. CDR1 and CDR2 (germline): LNHDA, SQIVND (reference sequence).